This record covers a single TCR beta chain. Its specificity is unknown. TCR beta CDR3 region amplification was performed from RNA transcripts. The TCR CDR3 first-round RT-PCR relied on the HTBI primer set. MiXCR was run by TCRdb on the multiplex PCR reads, yielding one entry per CDR3 protein. This sample has approximately 570,000 distinct CDR3 sequences, with 20% found just once. In the ophthalmopathy cohort, Clinical Activity Score was at least 3, NOSPECS grade at least 4, and duration under 3 months. PBMCs came from less than 11 ml fresh peripheral blood. The sample belongs to a study of T cells in Graves' hyperthyroidism and ophthalmopathy. V was clipped by 1 base and J by 3 bases, with 14 bases between them. Germline lookup yields CDR1 MGHRA and CDR2 YSYEKL. CDR3 size: 16 residues. Findings and limits, study-wide: Stable hyperthyroidism was separated from ophthalmopathy by a model based on 13 V-J features. Appearing also in blood were most of the thyroid clonotypes expanded above 0.001.

This receptor was identified in a man aged 40-49 years with Graves' ophthalmopathy. V gene TRBV4-1 combines with J gene TRBJ2-3; D ambiguous. Material: blood. Written as DNA, the CDR3 is TGCGCCAGCAGCCAAGTAACGCAGGTTGTAACAGATACGCAGTATTTT. As protein: CASSQVTQVVTDTQYF.